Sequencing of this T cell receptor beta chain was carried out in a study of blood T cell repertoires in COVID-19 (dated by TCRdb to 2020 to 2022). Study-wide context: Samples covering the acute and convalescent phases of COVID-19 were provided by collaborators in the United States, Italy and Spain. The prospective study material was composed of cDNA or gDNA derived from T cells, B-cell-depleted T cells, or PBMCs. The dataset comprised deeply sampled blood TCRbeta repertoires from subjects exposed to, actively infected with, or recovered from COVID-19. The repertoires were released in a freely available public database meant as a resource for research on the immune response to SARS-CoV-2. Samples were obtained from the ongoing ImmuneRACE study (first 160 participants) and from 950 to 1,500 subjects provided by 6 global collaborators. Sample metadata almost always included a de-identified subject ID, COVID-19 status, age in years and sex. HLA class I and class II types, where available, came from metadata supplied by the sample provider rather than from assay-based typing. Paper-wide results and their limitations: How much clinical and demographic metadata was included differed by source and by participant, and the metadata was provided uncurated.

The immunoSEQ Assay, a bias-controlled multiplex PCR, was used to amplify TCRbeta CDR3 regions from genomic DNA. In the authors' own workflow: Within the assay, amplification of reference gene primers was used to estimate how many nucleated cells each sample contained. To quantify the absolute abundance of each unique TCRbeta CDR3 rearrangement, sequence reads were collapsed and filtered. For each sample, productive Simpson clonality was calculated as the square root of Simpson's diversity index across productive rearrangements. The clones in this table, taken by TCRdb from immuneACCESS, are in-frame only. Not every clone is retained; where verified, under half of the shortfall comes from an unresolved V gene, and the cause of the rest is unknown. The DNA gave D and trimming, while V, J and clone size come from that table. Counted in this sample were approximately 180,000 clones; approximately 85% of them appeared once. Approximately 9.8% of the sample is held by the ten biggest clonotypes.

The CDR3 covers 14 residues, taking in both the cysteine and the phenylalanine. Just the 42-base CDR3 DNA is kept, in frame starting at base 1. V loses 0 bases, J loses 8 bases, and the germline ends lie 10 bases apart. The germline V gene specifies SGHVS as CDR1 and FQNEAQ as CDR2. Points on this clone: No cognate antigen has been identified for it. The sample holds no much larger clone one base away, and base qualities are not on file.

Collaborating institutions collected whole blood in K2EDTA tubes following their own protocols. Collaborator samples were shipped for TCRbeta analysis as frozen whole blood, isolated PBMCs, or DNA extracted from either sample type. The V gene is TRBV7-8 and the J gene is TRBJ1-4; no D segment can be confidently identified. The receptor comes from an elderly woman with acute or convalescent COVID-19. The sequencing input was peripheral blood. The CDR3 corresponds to CASSLAWPGEKLFF. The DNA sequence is TGTGCCAGCAGCTTAGCCTGGCCGGGAGAAAAACTGTTTTTT.